Below are 5 T cell receptor beta chains sequenced from a single sample in a study of blood T cell repertoires in COVID-19. Clones were read by immunoSEQ multiplex PCR, and TCRdb kept only the in-frame ones, dropping some. Of 250,000 or so clones in the sample, 88% were seen once. Sequenced sample: peripheral blood. Receptor source: a man older than 75 with acute or convalescent COVID-19.

This sequence joins TRBV28 and TRBJ1-3; D is undetermined. The V gene lost 2 bases and the J gene lost 8 bases, with 10 bases spanning the gap. In germline, CDR1 is MDHEN, CDR2 SYDVKM. The CDR3 runs to 13 residues. This CDR3 reads CASSLNVGDTIYF. The CDR3 DNA sequence: TGTGCCAGCAGTTTAAACGTAGGAGACACCATATATTTT.

This clone was seen once. This chain connects TRBV7-9 to TRBJ2-7; D may be TRBD2 (5 bases). CDR1 is SEHNR and CDR2 is FQNEAQ in the germline V gene (reference sequence). The CDR3 consists of 14 residues. V gave up 0 bases and J gave up 7 bases, with 13 bases separating them. CDR3 amino acids: CASSLALGAREQYF. As DNA, the CDR3 is TGTGCCAGCAGCTTAGCGCTGGGAGCGCGGGAGCAGTACTTC.

The chain recombines TRBV7-3 with TRBJ1-1; 9 nucleotides align to TRBD1. The CDR3 runs to 14 residues. Trimming cost V 4 bases and J 5 bases; bases outside gene matches: 5. Per germline, CDR1 SGHTA and CDR2 FQGTGA. The CDR3 bases are TGTGCCAGCAGCTCGACAGGGGGTGAGACTGAAGCTTTCTTT. Protein product: CASSSTGGETEAFF.

The genes are TRBV6-1 and TRBJ1-6, with D possibly being TRBD1 (5 bases). V shed 0 bases and J shed 10 bases, with 10 bases lying between them. The CDR3 sequence is 14 residues long. Germline CDR1 reads MNHNS; CDR2 reads SASEGT. CDR3 amino acids: CASSEARRGSPLHF. The CDR3 nucleotides are TGTGCCAGCAGTGAAGCGAGGCGGGGCTCACCCCTCCACTTT.

V gene TRBV27 combines with J gene TRBJ1-6; D ambiguous. Germline CDR1 reads MNHEY; CDR2 reads SMNVEV (reference sequence). Trimming pared 5 bases from V and 2 bases from J, leaving 7 bases between. The CDR3 loop spans 14 amino acids. CDR3 DNA sequence: TGTGCCAGCAGTCGGGATCCCTATAATTCACCCCTCCACTTT. As protein: CASSRDPYNSPLHF.